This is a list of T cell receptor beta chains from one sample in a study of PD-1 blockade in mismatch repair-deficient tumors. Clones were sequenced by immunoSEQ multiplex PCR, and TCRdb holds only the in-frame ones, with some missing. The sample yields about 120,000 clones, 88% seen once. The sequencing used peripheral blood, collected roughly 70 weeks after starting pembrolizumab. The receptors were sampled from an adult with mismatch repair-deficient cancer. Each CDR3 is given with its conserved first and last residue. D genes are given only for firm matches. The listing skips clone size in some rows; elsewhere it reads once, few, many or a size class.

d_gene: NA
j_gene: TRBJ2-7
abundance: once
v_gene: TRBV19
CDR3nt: TGTGCCAGTAGTATTGTGGGCAGCTACGAGCAGTACTTC
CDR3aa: CASSIVGSYEQYF

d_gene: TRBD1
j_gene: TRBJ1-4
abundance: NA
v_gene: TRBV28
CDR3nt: TGTGCCAGCAGTTCAGGGGGCGCGGATGAAAAACTGTTTTTT
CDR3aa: CASSSGGADEKLFF

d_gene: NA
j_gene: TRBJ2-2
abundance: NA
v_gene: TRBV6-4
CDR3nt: TGTGCCAGCAGTGAGGGACACAACACCGGGGAGCTGTTTTTT
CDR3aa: CASSEGHNTGELFF

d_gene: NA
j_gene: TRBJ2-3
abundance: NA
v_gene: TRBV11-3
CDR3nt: TGTGCCAGCAGCCCCCCGGTGCACACAGATACGCAGTATTTT
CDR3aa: CASSPPVHTDTQYF

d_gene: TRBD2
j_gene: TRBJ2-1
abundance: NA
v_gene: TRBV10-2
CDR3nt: TGCGCCAGCCGCGGACTAGCGGGAGGCGATGAGCAGTTCTTC
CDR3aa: CASRGLAGGDEQFF

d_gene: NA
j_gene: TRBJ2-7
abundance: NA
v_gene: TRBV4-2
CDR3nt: TGTGCCAGCAGCCAACAGGGCTACGAGCAGTACTTC
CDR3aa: CASSQQGYEQYF

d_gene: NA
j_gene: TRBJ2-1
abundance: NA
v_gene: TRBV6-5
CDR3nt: TGTGCCAGCAGCCTGACCCAGAGCTCCTACAATGAGCAGTTCTTC
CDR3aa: CASSLTQSSYNEQFF

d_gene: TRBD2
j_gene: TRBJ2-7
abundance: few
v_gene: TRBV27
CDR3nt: TGTGCCAGCAGTTCCGGGACTAGCGGGAACGAGCAGTACTTC
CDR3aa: CASSSGTSGNEQYF

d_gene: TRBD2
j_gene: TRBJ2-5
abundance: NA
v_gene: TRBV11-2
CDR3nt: TGTGCCAGCAGCTTGGGGACTAGCGGGAGTCGGGAGACCCAGTACTTC
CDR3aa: CASSLGTSGSRETQYF

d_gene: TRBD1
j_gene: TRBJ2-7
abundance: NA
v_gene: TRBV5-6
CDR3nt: TGTGCCAGCAGCTTGGGGGACAGTGTAACCTACGAGCAGTACTTC
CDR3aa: CASSLGDSVTYEQYF

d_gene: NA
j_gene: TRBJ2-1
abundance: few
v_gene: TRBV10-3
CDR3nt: TGTGCCATCAGTGGGGACTTATACAATGAGCAGTTCTTC
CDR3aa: CAISGDLYNEQFF

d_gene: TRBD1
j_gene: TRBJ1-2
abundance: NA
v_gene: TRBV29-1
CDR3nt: TGCAGCGTTGATCGGGCCGCGGGACAGGGGACGGGAATTATTAACTATGGCTACACCTTC
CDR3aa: CSVDRAAGQGTGIINYGYTF

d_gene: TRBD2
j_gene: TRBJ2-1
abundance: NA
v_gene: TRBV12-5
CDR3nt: TGTGCTAGTGGTTTGGTAGCCCTACCTGGACTAGCGGGAACCTCCTACAATGAGCAGTTCTTC
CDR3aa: CASGLVALPGLAGTSYNEQFF

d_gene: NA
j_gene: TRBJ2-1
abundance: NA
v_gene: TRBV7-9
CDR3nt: TGTGCCAGCAGCCCTCCCCGGGCGACTACGGATGAGCAGTTCTTC
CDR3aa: CASSPPRATTDEQFF

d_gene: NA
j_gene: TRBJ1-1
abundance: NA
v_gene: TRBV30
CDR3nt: TGTGCCTGGAGCATTGGTGGCAGGGGAGATACTGAAGCTTTCTTT
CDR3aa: CAWSIGGRGDTEAFF

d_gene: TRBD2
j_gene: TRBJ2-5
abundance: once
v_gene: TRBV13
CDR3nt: TGTGCCAGCAGCGCAACTCCGGGGACTAGCGGTCTCCAAGAGACCCAGTACTTC
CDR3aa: CASSATPGTSGLQETQYF

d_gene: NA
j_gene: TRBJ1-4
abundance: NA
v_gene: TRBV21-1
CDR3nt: TGTGCCAGCAGCGACTGCCTTGAGGTAGGGACAGAAAATGAAAAACTGTTTTTT
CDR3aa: CASSDCLEVGTENEKLFF

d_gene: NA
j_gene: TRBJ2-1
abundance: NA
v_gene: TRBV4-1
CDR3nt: TGCGCCAGCAGCCAAGATCAATGGGGGAATGAGCAGTTCTTC
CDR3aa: CASSQDQWGNEQFF

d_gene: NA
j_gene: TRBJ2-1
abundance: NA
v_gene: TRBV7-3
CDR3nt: TGTGCCAGCAGCTTGGGCTTTTACAATGAGCAGTTCTTC
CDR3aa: CASSLGFYNEQFF

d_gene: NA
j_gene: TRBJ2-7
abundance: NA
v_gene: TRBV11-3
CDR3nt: TGTGCCAGCAGCTTAGACGGGAACGTACGCGAGCAGTACTTC
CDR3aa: CASSLDGNVREQYF

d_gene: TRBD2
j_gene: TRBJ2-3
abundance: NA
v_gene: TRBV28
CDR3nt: TGTGCCAGCAAGACTAGCGGGAGGATCACTAGCACAGATACGCAGTATTTT
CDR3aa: CASKTSGRITSTDTQYF

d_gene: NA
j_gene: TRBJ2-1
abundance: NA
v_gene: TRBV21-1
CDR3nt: TGTGCCAGCAGCAAAGGGACAGGGAGGAATGAGCAGTTCTTC
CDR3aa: CASSKGTGRNEQFF

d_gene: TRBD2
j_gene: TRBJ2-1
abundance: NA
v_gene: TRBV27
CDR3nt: TGTGCCAGCAGAACCGGGACTAGCGGCTACAATGAGCAGTTCTTC
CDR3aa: CASRTGTSGYNEQFF

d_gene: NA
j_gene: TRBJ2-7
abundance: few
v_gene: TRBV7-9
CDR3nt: TGTGCCAGCAGTTCCAGGACGTTCGAGCAGTACTTC
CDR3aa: CASSSRTFEQYF

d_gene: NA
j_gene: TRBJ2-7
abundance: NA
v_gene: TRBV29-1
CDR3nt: TGCAGCGTTGAAGTTCGGAGCTACGAGCAGTACTTC
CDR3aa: CSVEVRSYEQYF

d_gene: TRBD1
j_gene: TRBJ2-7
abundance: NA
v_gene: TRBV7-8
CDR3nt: TGTGCCAGCAGCGCGACAGGGGGTGCCTACGAGCAGTACTTC
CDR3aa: CASSATGGAYEQYF

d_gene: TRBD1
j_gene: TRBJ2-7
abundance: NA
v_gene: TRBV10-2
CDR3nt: TGCGCCAGCAGCAGGCGTGAGGGACAGGGCTCCTACGAGCAGTACTTC
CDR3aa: CASSRREGQGSYEQYF

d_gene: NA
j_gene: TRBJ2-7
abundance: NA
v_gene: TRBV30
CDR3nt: TGTGCCTGGCGGTTACGGGGGTTCTACGAGCAGTACTTC
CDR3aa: CAWRLRGFYEQYF

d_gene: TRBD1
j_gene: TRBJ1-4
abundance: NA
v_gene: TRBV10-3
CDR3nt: TGTGCCATCAGTTCGACAGGGACGGAGTTGAATGAAAAACTGTTTTTT
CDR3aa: CAISSTGTELNEKLFF

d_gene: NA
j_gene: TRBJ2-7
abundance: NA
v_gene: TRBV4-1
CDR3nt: TGCGCCAGCAGCCAAGATAAGCTCCAGATTAACTACGAGCAGTACTTC
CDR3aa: CASSQDKLQINYEQYF

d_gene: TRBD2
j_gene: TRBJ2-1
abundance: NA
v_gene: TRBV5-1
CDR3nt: TGCGCCAGCAGCTTTAGCGGGAGGACTGGGAATGAGCAGTTCTTC
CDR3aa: CASSFSGRTGNEQFF

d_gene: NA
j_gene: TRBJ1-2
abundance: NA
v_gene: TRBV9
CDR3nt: TGTGCCAGCAGCGGACAGAGTTGGGGCTACACCTTC
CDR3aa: CASSGQSWGYTF

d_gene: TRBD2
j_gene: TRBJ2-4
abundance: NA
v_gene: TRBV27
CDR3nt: TGTGCCAGCAGTACCAAAGCGGGAGGGCCGAACATTCAGTACTTC
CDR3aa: CASSTKAGGPNIQYF

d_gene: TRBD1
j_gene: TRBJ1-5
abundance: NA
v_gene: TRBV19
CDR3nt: TGTGCCAGTAGGGACCAGGGGGCGCCTGGCAATCAGCCCCAGCATTTT
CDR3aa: CASRDQGAPGNQPQHF

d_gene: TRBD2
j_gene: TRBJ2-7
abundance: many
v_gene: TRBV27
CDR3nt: TGTGCCAGCAGTCCTAGCGGGAGGGGCTTAAGATACGAGCAGTACTTC
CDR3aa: CASSPSGRGLRYEQYF

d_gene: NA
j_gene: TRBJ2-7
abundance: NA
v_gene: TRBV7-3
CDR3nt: TGTGCCAGCAGCTTGAGACAGGCCCCTACCTACGAGCAGTACTTC
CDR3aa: CASSLRQAPTYEQYF

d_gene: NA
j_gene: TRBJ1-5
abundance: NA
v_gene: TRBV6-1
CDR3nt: TGTGCCAGCAGTGCGCCGGGGCATCAGCCCCAGCATTTT
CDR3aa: CASSAPGHQPQHF

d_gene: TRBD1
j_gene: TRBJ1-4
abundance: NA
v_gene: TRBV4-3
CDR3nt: TGCGCCAGCAGCCAAGATCGGGACAGGCCTAATGAAAAACTGTTTTTT
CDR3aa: CASSQDRDRPNEKLFF

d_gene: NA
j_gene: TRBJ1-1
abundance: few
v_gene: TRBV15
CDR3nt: TGTGCCACCAGCACCAGACAGACTGAAGCTTTCTTT
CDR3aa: CATSTRQTEAFF

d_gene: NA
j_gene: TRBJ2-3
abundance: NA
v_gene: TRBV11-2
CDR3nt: TGTGCCAGCAGCCTGTCCCTTAGTGCAGATACGCAGTATTTT
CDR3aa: CASSLSLSADTQYF

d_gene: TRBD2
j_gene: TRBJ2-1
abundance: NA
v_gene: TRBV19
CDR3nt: TGTGCCAGTAGTATAGCCGGGACTAGCGGGGCCTACAATGAGCAGTTCTTC
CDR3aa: CASSIAGTSGAYNEQFF

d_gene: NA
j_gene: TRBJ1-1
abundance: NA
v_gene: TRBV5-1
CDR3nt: TGCGCCAGCAGCTCTCAGGGAGGCACTGAAGCTTTCTTT
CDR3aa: CASSSQGGTEAFF

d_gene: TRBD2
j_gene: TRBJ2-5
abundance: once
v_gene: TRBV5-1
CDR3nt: TGCGCCAGCGGAAGCGGGAGGGCCGGTCCAGAGACCCAGTACTTC
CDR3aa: CASGSGRAGPETQYF

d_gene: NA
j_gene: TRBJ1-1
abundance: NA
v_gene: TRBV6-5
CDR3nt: TGTGCCAGCAGTCGGGTGGGTAGGGGGGACTCTGAAGCTTTCTTT
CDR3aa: CASSRVGRGDSEAFF

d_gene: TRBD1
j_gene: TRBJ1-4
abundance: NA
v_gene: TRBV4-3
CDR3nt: TGCGCCAGCAGCCAAAACCCCGGGACAGCTAATGAAAAACTGTTTTTT
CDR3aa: CASSQNPGTANEKLFF

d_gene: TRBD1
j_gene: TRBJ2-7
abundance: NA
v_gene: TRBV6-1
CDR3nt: TGTGCCAGCAGTGCGGGACAGGGGGCCTACGAGCAGTACTTC
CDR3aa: CASSAGQGAYEQYF

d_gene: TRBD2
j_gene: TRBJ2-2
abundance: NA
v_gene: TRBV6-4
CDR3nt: TGTGCCAGCAGTGGGACTAGCGGGAACACCGGGGAGCTGTTTTTT
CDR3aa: CASSGTSGNTGELFF

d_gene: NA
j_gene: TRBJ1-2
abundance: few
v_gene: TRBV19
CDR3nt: TGTGCCAGCGCAAAGGGACGGAATTATGGCTACACCTTC
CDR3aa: CASAKGRNYGYTF

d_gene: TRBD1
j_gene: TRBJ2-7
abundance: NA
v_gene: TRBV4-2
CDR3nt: TGTGCCAGCAGCCAAGCCCAGGGGGCTGTACACGAGCAGTACTTC
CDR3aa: CASSQAQGAVHEQYF

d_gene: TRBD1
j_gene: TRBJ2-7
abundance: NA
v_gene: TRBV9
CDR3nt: TGTGCCAGCAGCGGAGGACAGGGGTCCTACGAGCAGTACTTC
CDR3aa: CASSGGQGSYEQYF

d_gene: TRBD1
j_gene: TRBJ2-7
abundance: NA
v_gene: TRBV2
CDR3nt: TGTGCCAGCAGTTCCGCGCCAGGACAGGGAACCTACGAGCAGTACTTC
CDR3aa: CASSSAPGQGTYEQYF

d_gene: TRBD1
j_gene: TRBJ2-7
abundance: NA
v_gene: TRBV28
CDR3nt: TGTGCCAGCAGTTTGCTTCTGCTGGACAGGGTAGGGGAGCAGTACTTC
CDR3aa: CASSLLLLDRVGEQYF